These 30 T cell receptor beta chains came from one sample sequenced in a study of T cell clonality in common variable immunodeficiency (dated by TCRdb to between 2015 and 2017). Libraries came from the immunoSEQ multiplex PCR assay. TCRdb stores this immuneACCESS table with in-frame sequences only. Part of the clones is absent; in the studies checked, under half of the shortfall reflects unresolved V genes, and no reason is known for the rest. With approximately 30,000 clones recorded, this sample contains no clone counted only once. Roughly 4% of the sample is in the top ten clones. The sequenced material came from peripheral blood mononuclear cells. The source of these receptors is a person between 18 and 75 years old in good health.

The table lists this clone with many counts. Sequencing ends 3 residues short of the CDR3 end; the germline J gene provides the rest. The chain has TRBV20-1 and TRBJ1-6; 8 positions match TRBD1. Germline-derived CDR1 and CDR2 are DFQATT and SNEGSKA (reference sequence). The CDR3 runs 13 residues. V was pared by 6 bases and J by 8 bases, with 6 bases of the junction left unmatched. The CDR3 sequence is CSATTGADSPLHF. CDR3 DNA, as far as it was read: TGCAGTGCAACGACAGGGGCAGATTCACCC.

This clone was recorded at least ten times. The read ends 3 residues before the CDR3 terminus; that terminus is restored from the germline J gene. In the same sample, other DNA sequences code for this CDR3. J is TRBJ1-1 and V is TRBV7-6; D is unresolved. Germline V gene data show CDR1 as SGHVS and CDR2 as FNYEAQ. Trimming shortened V by 2 bases and J by 2 bases, and 3 bases separated the two germline ends. The CDR3 runs 12 residues. The sequenced part of the CDR3 DNA is TGTGCCAGCAGCTTATTAAACACTGAA. Amino acids: CASSLLNTE. The entire CDR3 protein is CASSLLNTEAFF.

This clone has ten or more counts. The CDR3 DNA, read in part, is TGTGCCAGCAGGGAGACATCAACTAATGAAAAA. Protein product: CASRETSTNEK. The entire CDR3 reads CASRETSTNEKLFF. The chain carries TRBV2 and TRBJ1-4; D unresolved. Coverage ceases 3 residues before the CDR3 finishes, and the germline J gene fills in the end. V was clipped by 6 bases and J by 0 bases, with 8 bases between them. This CDR3 region has 14 residues. The germline CDR1 and CDR2 sequences are SNHLY and FYNNEI. The variable domain in full, completed from reference TRBV2 and TRBJ1-4, reads EPEVTQTPSHQVTQMGQEVILRCVPISNHLYFYWYRQILGQKVEFLVSFYNNEISEKSEIFDDQFSVERPDGSNFTLKIRSTKLEDSAMYFCASRETSTNEKLFFGSGTQLSVL.

There are a few counts of this clone. From the germline J gene comes the end of the CDR3, since the read stops 3 residues before it. This chain connects TRBV30 to TRBJ2-2; a possible D gene is TRBD1 (5 bases). CDR3 length equals 13 residues. In germline, CDR1 is GTSNPN, CDR2 SVGIG (reference sequence). CDR3 in amino acids: CAWSGGSNEKLFF. The CDR3 bases that were read are TGTGCCTGGAGTGGGGGCTCTAATGAAAAG.

This clone showed up just a few times. The read ends 3 residues shy of where the CDR3 ends; the end is completed using the germline J gene. This sequence joins TRBV7-9 and TRBJ2-5, with TRBD2 matching over 7 bases. From germline, CDR1 is SEHNR and CDR2 FQNEAQ (reference sequence). The CDR3 runs 14 residues. The covered CDR3 bases are TGTGCCAGCAGCTTCAGTGGGAGGGGAGATACC. Encoded protein: CASSFSGRGDT. The entire CDR3 reads CASSFSGRGDTQYF.

This clone occurred a few times. The sequenced fragment ends 3 residues before the CDR3 boundary, so the rest is inferred from the germline J gene. The chain uses TRBV20-1 and TRBJ2-7, with 10 bases aligning to TRBD2. The J segment lost 0 bases and the V segment lost 0 bases, leaving 2 bases of the junction unmatched. Germline loops: CDR1 DFQATT, CDR2 SNEGSKA (reference sequence). This CDR3 has 15 amino acids. CDR3 sequence: CSARDPSGSSYEQYF. Partial CDR3 DNA: TGCAGTGCTAGAGATCCTAGCGGGAGCTCCTACGAG.

This clone has a count of ten or more. Incomplete CDR3 DNA: TGTGCCAGCTCACCTATGACAGGGGCCAACACCGGGGAG. Translation: CASSPMTGANTGE. From start to end, the CDR3 is CASSPMTGANTGELFF. The V gene is TRBV18, the J gene TRBJ2-2; 8 bases are a match to TRBD1. The DNA ends 3 residues before the CDR3 does, and the rest of the CDR3 is filled in from the germline J gene. The CDR3 totals 16 residues. The germline CDR1 and CDR2 sequences are KGHSH and LQKENI. V lost 3 bases to trimming and J lost 2 bases; unmatched junction nucleotides: 5.

This clone was detected many times. The read terminates 3 residues ahead of where the CDR3 ends, so the germline J gene completes it. The V call is TRBV5-4, the J call TRBJ2-5, with TRBD2 as a possible D gene (5 bases). CDR3 length equals 13 residues. V lost 2 bases, J lost 1 base, and 6 bases lay in between. Looked up from germline, CDR1 is SGHNT and CDR2 is YYREEE (reference sequence). CDR3 DNA, as far as it was read: TGTGCCAGCAGCTTACGGGGCCAAGAGACC. It yields the protein CASSLRGQET. In full, the CDR3 is CASSLRGQETQYF.

About this clone itself: The CDR3 is cut off 3 residues early in the read; its end comes from the germline J gene. The chain couples TRBV7-9 to TRBJ1-1, with 8 nucleotides matching TRBD1. The V gene's germline CDR1 is SEHNR and CDR2 FQNEAQ (reference sequence). After removal of 4 bases from V and 4 bases from J, the junction contained 8 bases not matched to a gene. This CDR3 spans 15 amino acids. CDR3 sequence reads: CASSSTSTGGTEAFF. The sequenced part of the CDR3 DNA is TGTGCCAGCAGCTCGACCTCCACAGGGGGCACTGAA.

To note about this clone: The DNA ends 3 residues before the CDR3 does, and the rest of the CDR3 is filled in from the germline J gene. The chain recombines TRBV2 with TRBJ2-2; a possible D gene is TRBD1 (6 bases). There are 16 residues in the CDR3. V dropped 1 base and J dropped 5 bases, with 14 bases sitting between them. The germline gives CDR1 SNHLY, CDR2 FYNNEI. Here the CDR3 reads CASSEVWGRSTGELFF. The sequenced CDR3 bases are TGTGCCAGCAGTGAAGTCTGGGGGCGAAGTACCGGGGAG.

Many counts were recorded for this clone. The read terminates 3 residues before the CDR3 end, so the remaining end is supplied by the germline J gene. The V and J genes are TRBV6-2 or TRBV6-3 and TRBJ2-3, with 8 bases aligning to TRBD2. This CDR3 comprises 14 residues. The germline V gene has CDR1 MNHEY and CDR2 SVGEGT. CDR3 bases read: TGTGCCAGCAAGGAGAGCGGGAGTCAAGAGACG. Translated, it gives CASKESGSQET. The full CDR3 sequence reads CASKESGSQETQYF.

This clone came up many times. The read ends 3 residues shy of where the CDR3 ends; the end is completed using the germline J gene. The chain has TRBV5-1 and TRBJ1-2, with D perhaps matching TRBD1 (6 bases). The CDR3 consists of 14 residues. In germline, CDR1 is SGHRS, CDR2 YFSETQ. The part of the CDR3 DNA that was read is TGCGCCAGCAGCCCGATGGGGGGGGGCCACGGC. Its protein product is CASSPMGGGHG. The full CDR3 is CASSPMGGGHGYTF.

Details on this clone: The read finishes 3 residues shy of the CDR3 end, and the germline J gene is used to complete it. The chain combines TRBV19 with TRBJ2-1; 9 nucleotides match TRBD2. The trim removed 6 bases at V and 9 bases at J, leaving 9 bases unmatched. Germline V lookup: CDR1 LNHDA, CDR2 SQIVND (reference sequence). This CDR3 is built from 14 residues. CDR3 sequence reads: CASSRAGGRGEQFF. The covered CDR3 bases are TGTGCCAGTAGCCGAGCGGGAGGTAGGGGTGAG.

This clone was detected a few times. The missing CDR3 end, 3 residues past where the read stops, is filled in from the germline J gene. V usage is TRBV18 and J usage is TRBJ2-7; TRBD2 is a possible D gene (6 bases). The V gene lost 0 bases and the J gene lost 2 bases, with 11 bases spanning the gap. Germline loops: CDR1 KGHSH, CDR2 LQKENI. This CDR3 has 15 residues. The CDR3 DNA, read in part, is TGTGCCAGCTCACCACCGGGGGGTTTCCCCTACGAG. Translated: CASSPPGGFPYE. The CDR3 in its entirety is CASSPPGGFPYEQYF. The complete variable domain, with remaining parts taken from reference TRBV18 and TRBJ2-7, reads NAGVMQNPRHLVRRRGQEARLRCSPMKGHSHVYWYRQLPEEGLKFMVYLQKENIIDESGMPKERFSAEFPKEGPSILRIQQVVRGDSAAYFCASSPPGGFPYEQYFGPGTRLTVT.

This clone was picked up many times. The CDR3 goes on 3 residues after the read ends, and that part is filled in from the germline J gene. This sequence joins TRBV19 and TRBJ2-7; D unresolved. CDR1 and CDR2 (germline): LNHDA, SQIVND (reference sequence). The CDR3 is 16 amino acids. Trimming removed 1 base at V and 0 bases at J, with 13 bases between. This CDR3 is CASSIAVTRSSYEQYF. CDR3 bases read: TGTGCCAGTAGTATAGCTGTGACTCGGAGCTCCTACGAG.

This clone was recorded a few times. The read halts 3 residues ahead of the CDR3 end, with the missing end drawn from the germline J gene. The chain employs TRBV5-6 and TRBJ1-5, with 11 bases that match TRBD1. V lost 3 bases, J lost 6 bases, and 2 bases stayed unmatched. Germline CDR1 reads SGHDT; CDR2 reads YYEEEE. The CDR3 length is 14 residues. The CDR3 DNA, read in part, is TGTGCCAGCAGCTCCGGGACAGGGGGTCAGCCC. Protein sequence: CASSSGTGGQP. From start to end, the CDR3 is CASSSGTGGQPQHF.

In this sample, this clone turned up many times. The read ends 3 residues before the CDR3 terminus; that terminus is restored from the germline J gene. V and J are TRBV5-1 and TRBJ2-1; TRBD2 matches 12 bases. Germline CDR1 SGHRS, CDR2 YFSETQ. The CDR3 covers 18 residues. The J segment lost 0 bases and the V segment lost 3 bases, leaving 7 bases of the junction unmatched. CDR3: CASSSTSGSFSSYNEQFF. The DNA read from the CDR3 is TGCGCCAGCAGCTCGACTAGCGGGAGCTTCAGCTCCTACAATGAG.

In its sample, this clone was seen many times. The read terminates 3 residues ahead of where the CDR3 ends, so the germline J gene completes it. V and J are TRBV30 and TRBJ2-1; TRBD2 aligns across 9 bases. Losses at the gene ends were 1 base for V and 5 bases for J; bases not matched to a gene: 3. The germline V gene encodes CDR1 GTSNPN and CDR2 SVGIG (reference sequence). The CDR3 is 14 amino acids. The CDR3 is CAWSEGLADNEQFF. The CDR3 bases that were read are TGTGCCTGGAGTGAGGGACTAGCAGACAATGAG.

This clone occurred a few times. The sequence runs out 3 residues before the end of the CDR3; the remainder is reconstructed from the germline J gene. This sequence joins TRBV19 and TRBJ2-7, with a possible D match to TRBD1 (5 bases). With 2 bases removed from V and 5 bases from J, the gap between germline ends came to 13 bases. CDR3 size: 14 residues. CDR1 LNHDA and CDR2 SQIVND come from the germline V gene (reference sequence). CDR3 DNA, as far as it was read: TGTGCCAGTAGTATACAAGGGGCAGAACACGAG. Translating gives CASSIQGAEHE. The full CDR3 sequence reads CASSIQGAEHEQYF.

This clone was seen repeatedly, ten times or more. Coverage ceases 3 residues before the CDR3 finishes, and the germline J gene fills in the end. The chain links TRBV4-2 to TRBJ1-3; a weak D match, TRBD1 (6 bases). Deletions cut 4 bases from V and 0 bases from J, with 25 bases between. The CDR3 spans 20 residues. CDR1 is LGHNA and CDR2 is YNFKEQ in the germline V gene. The covered CDR3 bases are TGTGCCAGCAGCCCTCATAGGGACACCATTCTCCCGAGCTCTGGAAACACC. This encodes CASSPHRDTILPSSGNT. The complete CDR3 sequence is CASSPHRDTILPSSGNTIYF.

This clone was seen at least ten times. The read ends 3 residues before the CDR3 terminus; that terminus is restored from the germline J gene. The chain couples TRBV7-3 to TRBJ2-2; D is uncertain. The CDR3 runs 15 residues. Germline values: CDR1 SGHTA, CDR2 FQGTGA. V gave up 3 bases and J gave up 1 base, with 9 bases separating them. This chain's CDR3 is CASSFGGLNTGELFF. The sequenced CDR3 bases are TGTGCCAGCAGCTTTGGCGGATTGAACACCGGGGAG.

On this clone: The read terminates 3 residues before the CDR3 end, so the remaining end is supplied by the germline J gene. This chain uses TRBV30 with TRBJ1-2; D gene uncertain. Germline V gene data show CDR1 as GTSNPN and CDR2 as SVGIG (reference sequence). There are 13 residues in the CDR3. The CDR3 reads CALWREDLYDYTF. Partial CDR3 DNA: TGTGCCCTTTGGCGGGAGGATCTCTACGAC.

This clone has at least ten counts. The CDR3 extends 3 residues past the end of the read, so its final part is completed from the germline J gene. The rearrangement uses TRBV6-1 and TRBJ2-1; 10 nucleotides agree with TRBD2. V lost 4 bases to trimming and J lost 2 bases; unmatched junction nucleotides: 5. CDR1 is MNHNS, CDR2 SASEGT, per germline. The CDR3 consists of 16 residues. Here the CDR3 reads CASSVFGLAAYNEQFF. Partial CDR3 DNA: TGTGCCAGCAGTGTCTTTGGACTAGCGGCCTACAATGAG.

This clone was found many times. The CDR3 extends 3 residues past the end of the read, so its final part is completed from the germline J gene. The chain uses TRBV7-3 and TRBJ2-7; D uncertain. Germline assignment: CDR1 SGHTA and CDR2 FQGTGA. The CDR3 totals 13 residues. V lost 4 bases and J lost 6, with 13 bases in between. The CDR3 bases that were read are TGTGCCAGCAGCTCCTCTACACCGGGCGAG. Protein: CASSSSTPGE. The full CDR3 reads CASSSSTPGEQYF.

This clone was recorded at least ten times. The read ends 3 residues before the CDR3 terminus; that terminus is restored from the germline J gene. The rearrangement uses TRBV20-1 and TRBJ2-6; D might be TRBD2 (6 bases). The CDR3 length is 16 residues. Germline V gene data show CDR1 as DFQATT and CDR2 as SNEGSKA (reference sequence). V was shortened by 2 bases and J by 0 bases, with 11 bases between the two germline ends. The covered CDR3 bases are TGCAGTGCTAGATCAACCGGGGGCTCTGGGGCCAACGTC. It codes for CSARSTGGSGANV. The complete CDR3 sequence is CSARSTGGSGANVLTF.

This clone was observed many times. The CDR3 is cut off 3 residues early in the read; its end comes from the germline J gene. The chain uses TRBV30 and TRBJ2-3; 10 nucleotides line up with TRBD2. The CDR3 has 13 residues. Germline V lookup: CDR1 GTSNPN, CDR2 SVGIG (reference sequence). V lost 8 bases to trimming and J lost 0 bases; unmatched junction nucleotides: 2. Partial CDR3 DNA: TGTGCCCAGACTAGCGGGAGCACAGATACG. Its protein product is CAQTSGSTDT. The entire CDR3 protein reads CAQTSGSTDTQYF.

In its sample, this clone was seen a few times. The CDR3 is cut off 3 residues early in the read; its end comes from the germline J gene. The rearrangement links TRBV2 to TRBJ2-1; weak D call: TRBD2 (7 bases). The length of the CDR3 is 15 residues. CDR1 SNHLY and CDR2 FYNNEI come from the germline V gene. V lost 6 bases to trimming and J lost 5 bases, with 17 bases between them. The DNA read from the CDR3 is TGTGCCAGCAGCCCTCGGGCGGGGGCCAACAATGAG. Translating gives CASSPRAGANNE. The full CDR3 protein reads CASSPRAGANNEQFF.

There are many counts of this clone. The read halts 3 residues ahead of the CDR3 end, with the missing end drawn from the germline J gene. This rearrangement joins TRBV5-1 to TRBJ1-1; D possibly corresponds to TRBD1 (5 bases). Germline CDR1 is SGHRS and CDR2 is YFSETQ. With 5 bases removed from V and 1 base from J, the gap between germline ends came to 15 bases. The CDR3 spans 15 residues. The CDR3 bases that were read are TGCGCCAGCAGTCCGATGGGGCACCCGAACACTGAA. Translating it yields CASSPMGHPNTE. In full, the CDR3 is CASSPMGHPNTEAFF.

A word on this clone: The CDR3 end falls 3 residues outside the read, so it is completed with the germline J gene. V gene TRBV18 combines with J gene TRBJ2-1, with D possibly TRBD2 on 6 matching bases. Trimming took 3 bases from V and 3 from J, leaving 18 bases between them. The CDR3 runs to 17 residues. The germline gives CDR1 KGHSH, CDR2 LQKENI. CDR3 residues: CASSPRGGERSYNEQFF. CDR3 bases read: TGTGCCAGCTCACCCCGGGGAGGCGAGCGGAGCTACAATGAG.

About this clone itself: The read ends 3 residues before the CDR3 terminus; that terminus is restored from the germline J gene. This chain connects TRBV7-2 to TRBJ2-3, with D possibly being TRBD2 (7 bases). CDR3 length: 15 amino acids. Germline CDR1 SGHTA, CDR2 FQGNSA. CDR3 bases read: TGTGCCAGCAGCCTAGGGGGGGGGAGCCAAGAGACG. This translates into CASSLGGGSQET. The full-length CDR3 reads as CASSLGGGSQETQYF.